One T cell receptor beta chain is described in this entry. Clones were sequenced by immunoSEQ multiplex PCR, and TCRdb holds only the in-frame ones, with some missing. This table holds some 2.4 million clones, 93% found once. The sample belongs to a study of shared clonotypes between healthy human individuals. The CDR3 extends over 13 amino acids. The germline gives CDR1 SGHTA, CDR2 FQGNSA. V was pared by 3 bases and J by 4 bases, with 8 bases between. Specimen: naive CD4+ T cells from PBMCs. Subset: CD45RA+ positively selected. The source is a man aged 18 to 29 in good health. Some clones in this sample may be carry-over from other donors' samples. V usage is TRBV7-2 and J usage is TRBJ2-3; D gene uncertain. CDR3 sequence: CASSFMDPDTQYF. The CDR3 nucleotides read TGTGCCAGCAGCTTTATGGACCCAGATACGCAGTATTTT. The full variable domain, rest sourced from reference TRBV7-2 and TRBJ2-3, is GAGVSQSPSNKVTEKGKDVELRCDPISGHTALYWYRQSLGQGLEFLIYFQGNSAPDKSGLPSDRFSAERTGGSVSTLTIQRTQQEDSAVYLCASSFMDPDTQYFGPGTRLTVL.